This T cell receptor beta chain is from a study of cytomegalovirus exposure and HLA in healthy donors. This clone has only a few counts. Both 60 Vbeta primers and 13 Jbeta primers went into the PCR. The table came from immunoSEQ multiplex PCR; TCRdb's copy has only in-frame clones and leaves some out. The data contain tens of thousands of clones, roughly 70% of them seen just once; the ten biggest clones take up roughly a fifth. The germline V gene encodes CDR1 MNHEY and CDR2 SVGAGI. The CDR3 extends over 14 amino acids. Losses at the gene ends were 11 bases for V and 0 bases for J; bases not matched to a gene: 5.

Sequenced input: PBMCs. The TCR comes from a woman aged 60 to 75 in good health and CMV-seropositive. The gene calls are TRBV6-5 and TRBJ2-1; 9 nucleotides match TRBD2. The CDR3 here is CAAGGSPSYNEQFF. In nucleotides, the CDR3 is TGTGCCGCGGGGGGGTCCCCCTCCTACAATGAGCAGTTCTTC.